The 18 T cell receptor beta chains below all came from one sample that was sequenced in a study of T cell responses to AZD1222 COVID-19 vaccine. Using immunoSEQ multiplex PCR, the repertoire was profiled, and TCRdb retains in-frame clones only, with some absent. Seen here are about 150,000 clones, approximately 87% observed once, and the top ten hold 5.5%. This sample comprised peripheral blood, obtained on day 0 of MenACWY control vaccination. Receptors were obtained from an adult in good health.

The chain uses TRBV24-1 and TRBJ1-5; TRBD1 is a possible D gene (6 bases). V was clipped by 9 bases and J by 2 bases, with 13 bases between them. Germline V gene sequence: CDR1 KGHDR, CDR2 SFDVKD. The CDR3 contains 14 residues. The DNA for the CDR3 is TGTGCCACCTCCCGGGGGGCTGGCAATCAGCCCCAGCATTTT. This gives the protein CATSRGAGNQPQHF.

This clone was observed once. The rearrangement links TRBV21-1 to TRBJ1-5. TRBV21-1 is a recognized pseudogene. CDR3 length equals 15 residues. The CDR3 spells CASIVEGGAGQPQHF. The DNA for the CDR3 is TGTGCCAGCATCGTCGAGGGAGGAGCGGGTCAGCCCCAGCATTTT.

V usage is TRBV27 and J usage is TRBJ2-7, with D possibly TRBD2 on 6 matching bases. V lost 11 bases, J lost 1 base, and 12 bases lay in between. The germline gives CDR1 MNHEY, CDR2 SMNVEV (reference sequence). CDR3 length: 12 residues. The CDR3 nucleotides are TGTGCCTCCGGGAGTTGGTCCTACGAGCAGTACTTC. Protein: CASGSWSYEQYF.

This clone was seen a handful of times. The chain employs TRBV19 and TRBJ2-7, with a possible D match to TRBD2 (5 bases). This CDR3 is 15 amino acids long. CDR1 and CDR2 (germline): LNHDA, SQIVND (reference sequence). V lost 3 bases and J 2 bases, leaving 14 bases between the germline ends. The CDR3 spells CASSIPPHGAYEQYV. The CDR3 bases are TGTGCCAGTAGTATCCCACCCCACGGGGCCTACGAGCAGTACGTC.

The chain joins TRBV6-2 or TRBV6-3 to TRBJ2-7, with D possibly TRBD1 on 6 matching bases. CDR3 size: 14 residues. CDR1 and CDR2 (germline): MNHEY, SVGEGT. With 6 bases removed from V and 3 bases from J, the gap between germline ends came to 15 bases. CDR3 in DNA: TGTGCCAGCAGCCTCCCCCGGGACAACTACGAGCAGTACTTC. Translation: CASSLPRDNYEQYF.

This CDR3 reads CASSVGGEGYTF. The CDR3 DNA follows: TGTGCCAGCAGCGTCGGGGGCGAGGGCTACACCTTC. This chain uses TRBV5-4 with TRBJ1-2, with D tentatively TRBD1 (6 bases). CDR1 is SGHNT, CDR2 YYREEE, per germline (reference sequence). The CDR3 loop spans 12 amino acids. Trimming cost V 4 bases and J 8 bases, with 12 bases left between them.

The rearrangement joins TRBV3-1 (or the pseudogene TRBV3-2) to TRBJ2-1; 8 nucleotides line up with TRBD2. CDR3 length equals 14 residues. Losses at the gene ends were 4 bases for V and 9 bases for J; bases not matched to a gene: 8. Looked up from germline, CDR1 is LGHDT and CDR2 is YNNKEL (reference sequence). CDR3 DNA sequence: TGTGCCAGCAGCCCCCGGGGGGGCAGGGGTGAGCAGTTCTTC. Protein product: CASSPRGGRGEQFF.

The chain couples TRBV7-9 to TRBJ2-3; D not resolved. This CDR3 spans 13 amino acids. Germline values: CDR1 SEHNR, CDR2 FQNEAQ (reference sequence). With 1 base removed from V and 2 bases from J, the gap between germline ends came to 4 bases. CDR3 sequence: CASSLVDTDTQYF. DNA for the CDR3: TGTGCCAGCAGCTTAGTCGACACAGATACGCAGTATTTT.

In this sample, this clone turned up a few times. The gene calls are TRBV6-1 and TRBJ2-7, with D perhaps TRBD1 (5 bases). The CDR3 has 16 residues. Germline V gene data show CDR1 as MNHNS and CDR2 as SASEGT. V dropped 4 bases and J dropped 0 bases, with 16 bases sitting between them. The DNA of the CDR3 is TGTGCCAGCAGTGCAGGCTTAGGCAGGGACTCCTACGAGCAGTACTTC. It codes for CASSAGLGRDSYEQYF.

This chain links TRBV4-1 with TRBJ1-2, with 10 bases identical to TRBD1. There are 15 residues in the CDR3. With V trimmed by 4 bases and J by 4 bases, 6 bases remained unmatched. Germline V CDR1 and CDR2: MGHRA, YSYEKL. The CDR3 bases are TGCGCCAGCAGCCCCAGGACAGGGGGACGCTATGGCTACACCTTC. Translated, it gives CASSPRTGGRYGYTF.

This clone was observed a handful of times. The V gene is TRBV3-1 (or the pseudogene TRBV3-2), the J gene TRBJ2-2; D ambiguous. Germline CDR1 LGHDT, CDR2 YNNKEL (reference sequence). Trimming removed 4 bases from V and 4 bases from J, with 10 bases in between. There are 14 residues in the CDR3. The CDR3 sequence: CASSLHASTGELFF. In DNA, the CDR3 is TGTGCCAGCAGCCTACACGCCTCCACCGGGGAGCTGTTTTTT.

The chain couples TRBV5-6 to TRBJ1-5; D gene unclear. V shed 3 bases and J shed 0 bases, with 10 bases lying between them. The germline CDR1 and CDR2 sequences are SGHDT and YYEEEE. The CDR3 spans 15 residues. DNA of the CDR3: TGTGCCAGCAGCTCCCGACGGTATAGCAATCAGCCCCAGCATTTT. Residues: CASSSRRYSNQPQHF.

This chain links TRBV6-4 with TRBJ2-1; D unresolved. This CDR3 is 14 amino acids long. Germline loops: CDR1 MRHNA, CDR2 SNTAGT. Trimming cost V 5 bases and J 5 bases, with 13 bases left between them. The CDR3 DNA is TGTGCCAGCAGTCTAGTTGTTGGTGACAATGAGCAGTTCTTC. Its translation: CASSLVVGDNEQFF.

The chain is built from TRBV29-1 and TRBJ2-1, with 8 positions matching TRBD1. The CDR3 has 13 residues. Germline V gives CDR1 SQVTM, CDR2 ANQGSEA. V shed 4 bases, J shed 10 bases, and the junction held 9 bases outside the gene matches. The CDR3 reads CSVGTGGQGEQFF. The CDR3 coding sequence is TGCAGCGTTGGAACAGGGGGTCAGGGGGAGCAGTTCTTC.

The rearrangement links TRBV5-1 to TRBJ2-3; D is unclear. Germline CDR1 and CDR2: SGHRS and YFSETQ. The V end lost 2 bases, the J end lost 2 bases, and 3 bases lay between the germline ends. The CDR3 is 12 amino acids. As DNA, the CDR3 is TGCGCCAGCAGCTTATACACAGATACGCAGTATTTT. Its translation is CASSLYTDTQYF. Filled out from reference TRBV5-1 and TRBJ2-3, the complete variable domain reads KAGVTQTPRYLIKTRGQQVTLSCSPISGHRSVSWYQQTPGQGLQFLFEYFSETQRNKGNFPGRFSGRQFSNSRSEMNVSTLELGDSALYLCASSLYTDTQYFGPGTRLTVL.

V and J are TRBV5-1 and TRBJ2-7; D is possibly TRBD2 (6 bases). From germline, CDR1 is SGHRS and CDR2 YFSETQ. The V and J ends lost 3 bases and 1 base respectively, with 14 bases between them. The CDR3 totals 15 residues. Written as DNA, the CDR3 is TGCGCCAGCAGCTCTAAAACTAGCACTTCCTACGAGCAGTACTTC. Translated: CASSSKTSTSYEQYF.

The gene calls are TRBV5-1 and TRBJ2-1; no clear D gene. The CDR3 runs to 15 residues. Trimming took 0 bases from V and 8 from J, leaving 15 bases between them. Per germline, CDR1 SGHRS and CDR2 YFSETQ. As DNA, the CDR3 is TGCGCCAGCAGCTTGGCCGAAATACGTACCTATGAGCAGTTCTTC. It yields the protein CASSLAEIRTYEQFF.

CDR3 loop: CASRGLSGNTIYF. Here the CDR3 DNA reads TGCGCCAGCAGAGGGCTCTCTGGAAACACCATATATTTT. The chain has TRBV5-1 and TRBJ1-3; D gene uncertain. Germline V gives CDR1 SGHRS, CDR2 YFSETQ. The CDR3 spans 13 residues. Trimming took 5 bases from V and 0 from J, leaving 6 bases between them.